This TCR beta chain was identified in a study of cytomegalovirus exposure and HLA in healthy donors. Study at large: Unique TCR beta sequences numbering approximately 120 million came from around 180 million T cells in an earlier analysis.

Deletions cut 2 bases from V and 2 bases from J, with 12 bases between. Per germline, CDR1 KGHSH and CDR2 LQKENI. The CDR3 runs 15 residues. This clone was counted between two and nine times. The PCR ran on 60 Vbeta and 13 Jbeta primers. This table comes from immunoSEQ multiplex PCR, and its TCRdb copy is limited to in-frame clones, with some not included. The sample has 150,000 to 200,000 clones; around 81% are singletons. The chain recombines TRBV18 with TRBJ1-2, with D perhaps TRBD1 (5 bases). Input material: PBMCs. This receptor was obtained from a man between 40 and 49 years old in good health and CMV-seronegative. The CDR3 DNA follows: TGTGCCAGCTCACCAAATGGTCCAGGGAACTATGGCTACACCTTC. This codes for CASSPNGPGNYGYTF.